This TCR beta chain stems from a study of OX40 agonist ivuxolimab in advanced cancers. TCRdb's table, derived via immunoSEQ multiplex PCR, lists solely in-frame clones and lacks some. This sample has around 40,000 clones, with 84% found just once. This CDR3 has 11 amino acids. Germline CDR1 is SNHLY and CDR2 is FYNNEI. The ends were cut back, 5 bases at V and 6 bases at J, with 8 bases in the middle. The sequence came from an adult with an advanced solid tumor such as melanoma, head and neck, liver or kidney cancer. The chain combines TRBV2 with TRBJ2-7, with D maybe TRBD2 (6 bases). The sequencing used CD4+ or CD8+ T cells sorted from blood, collected in a trial of the OX40 agonist ivuxolimab. Here the CDR3 reads CASSPSVEQYF. The CDR3 DNA reads as TGTGCCAGCAGTCCTAGCGTCGAGCAGTACTTC.